This TCR beta chain was captured by sequencing in a study of blood T cell repertoires in COVID-19. Study overall: There were acute and convalescent COVID-19 samples, and they came from the United States, Italy and Spain. Sources were T cells, B-cell-depleted T cells, or PBMCs; the material itself was cDNA or gDNA.

Per the germline V gene, CDR1 is LNHDA and CDR2 is SQIVND (reference sequence). This CDR3 comprises 15 residues. V trimming: 7 bases; J trimming: 7 bases; junction bases outside the gene matches: 9. The assay was immunoSEQ multiplex PCR, and TCRdb's table has in-frame clones only and misses some. The sample includes approximately 200,000 clones, over 75% of them seen just once. Donors were grouped by their self-reported clinical history. The sequence derives from a young man in a cohort exposed to, infected with or recovered from COVID-19 (not recorded which). The sequenced material came from PBMCs or T cells enriched from blood (not recorded which). The rearrangement links TRBV19 to TRBJ2-2, with 10 positions matching TRBD1. CDR3 amino acids: CASIPGQGSHGELFF. In DNA, the CDR3 is TGTGCCAGTATTCCGGGACAGGGGTCCCACGGGGAGCTGTTTTTT.